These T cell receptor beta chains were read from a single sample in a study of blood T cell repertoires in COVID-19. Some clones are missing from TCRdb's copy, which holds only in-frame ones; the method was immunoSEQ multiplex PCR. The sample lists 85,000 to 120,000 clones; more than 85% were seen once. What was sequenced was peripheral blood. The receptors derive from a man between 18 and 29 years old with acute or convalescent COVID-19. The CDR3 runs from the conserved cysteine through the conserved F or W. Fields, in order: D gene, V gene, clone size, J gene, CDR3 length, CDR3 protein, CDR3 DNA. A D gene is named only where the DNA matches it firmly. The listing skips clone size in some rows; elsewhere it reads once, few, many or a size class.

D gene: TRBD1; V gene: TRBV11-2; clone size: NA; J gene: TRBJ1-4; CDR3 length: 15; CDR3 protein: CASSPDRATNEKLFF; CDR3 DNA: TGTGCCAGCAGCCCGGACAGGGCCACTAATGAAAAACTGTTTTTT
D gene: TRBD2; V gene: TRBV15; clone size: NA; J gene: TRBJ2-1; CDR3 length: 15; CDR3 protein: CATSSFSGSAYEQFF; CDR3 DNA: TGTGCCACCAGCAGCTTTAGCGGGAGTGCGTATGAGCAGTTCTTC
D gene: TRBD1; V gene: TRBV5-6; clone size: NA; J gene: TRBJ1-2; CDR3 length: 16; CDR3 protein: CASSAAGQGVFYGYTF; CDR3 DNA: TGTGCCAGCAGCGCTGCGGGACAGGGAGTCTTTTATGGCTACACCTTC
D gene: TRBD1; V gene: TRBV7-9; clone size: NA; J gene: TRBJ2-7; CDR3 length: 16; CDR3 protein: CASSESGTGTFHEQYF; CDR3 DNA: TGTGCCAGCAGCGAGTCCGGGACAGGGACATTCCACGAGCAGTACTTC
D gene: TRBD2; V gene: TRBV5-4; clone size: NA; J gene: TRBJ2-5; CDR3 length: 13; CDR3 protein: CASSRAGEETQYF; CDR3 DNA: TGTGCCAGCAGCCGAGCGGGAGAAGAGACCCAGTACTTC
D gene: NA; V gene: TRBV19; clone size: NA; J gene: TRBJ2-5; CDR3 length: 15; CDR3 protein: CASSRGWEGPETQYF; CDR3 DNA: TGTGCCAGTAGCCGCGGGTGGGAAGGTCCTGAGACCCAGTACTTC
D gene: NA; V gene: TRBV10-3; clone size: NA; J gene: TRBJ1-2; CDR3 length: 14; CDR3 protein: CAISEAQGNYGYTF; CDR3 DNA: TGTGCCATCAGTGAAGCTCAGGGAAACTATGGCTACACCTTC
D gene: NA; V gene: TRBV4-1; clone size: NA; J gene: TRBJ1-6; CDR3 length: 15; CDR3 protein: CASSQASQGYSPLHF; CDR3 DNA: TGCGCCAGCAGCCAAGCGAGCCAGGGGTATTCACCCCTCCACTTT
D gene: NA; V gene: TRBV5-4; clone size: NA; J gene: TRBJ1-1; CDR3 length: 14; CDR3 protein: CASSLWGPATEAFF; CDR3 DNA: TGTGCCAGCAGCTTGTGGGGCCCAGCTACTGAAGCTTTCTTT
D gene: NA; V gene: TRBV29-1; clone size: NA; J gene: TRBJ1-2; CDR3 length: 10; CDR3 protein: CSVDSYGYTF; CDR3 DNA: TGCAGCGTTGACTCCTATGGCTACACCTTC
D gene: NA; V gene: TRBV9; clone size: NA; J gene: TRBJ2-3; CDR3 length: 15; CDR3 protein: CASSVPLGGLDTQYF; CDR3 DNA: TGTGCCAGCAGCGTCCCACTTGGAGGTCTGGATACGCAGTATTTT
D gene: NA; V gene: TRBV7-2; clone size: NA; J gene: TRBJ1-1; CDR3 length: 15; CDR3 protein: CASSLESTRNTEAFF; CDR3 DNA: TGTGCCAGCAGCTTAGAGAGCACCCGGAACACTGAAGCTTTCTTT
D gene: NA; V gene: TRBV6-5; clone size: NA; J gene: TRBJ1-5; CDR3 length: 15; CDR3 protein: CASSLPVRSNQPQHF; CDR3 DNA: TGTGCCAGCAGTCTCCCGGTGCGTAGCAATCAGCCCCAGCATTTT
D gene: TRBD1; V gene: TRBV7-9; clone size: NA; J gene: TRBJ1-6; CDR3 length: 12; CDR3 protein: CASRTGDSPLHF; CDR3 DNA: TGTGCCAGCAGGACAGGGGATTCACCCCTCCACTTT
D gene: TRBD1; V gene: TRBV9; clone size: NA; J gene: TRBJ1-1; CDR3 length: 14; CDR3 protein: CASSVDQGGPRAFF; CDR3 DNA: TGTGCCAGCAGCGTAGACCAGGGGGGCCCGAGGGCTTTCTTT
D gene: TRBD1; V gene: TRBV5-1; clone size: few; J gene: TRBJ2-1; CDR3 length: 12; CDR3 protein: CASSDRGNEQFF; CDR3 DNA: TGCGCCAGCAGCGACAGGGGCAATGAGCAGTTCTTC
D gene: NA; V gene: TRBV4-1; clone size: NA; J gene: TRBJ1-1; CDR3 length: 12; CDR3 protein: CASSQDYSEAFF; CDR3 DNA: TGCGCCAGCAGCCAAGATTACAGTGAAGCTTTCTTT
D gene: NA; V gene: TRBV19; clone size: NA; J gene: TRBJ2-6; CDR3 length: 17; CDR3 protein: CASSMRARLSGANVLTF; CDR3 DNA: TGTGCCAGTAGTATGAGGGCCAGGCTCTCTGGGGCCAACGTCCTGACTTTC
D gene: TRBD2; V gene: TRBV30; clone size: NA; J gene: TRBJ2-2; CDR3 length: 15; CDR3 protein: CAWSVGSGTTGELFF; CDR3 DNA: TGTGCCTGGAGTGTGGGTAGCGGGACCACCGGGGAGCTGTTTTTT
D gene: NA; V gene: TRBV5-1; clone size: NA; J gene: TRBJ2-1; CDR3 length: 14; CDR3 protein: CASSSYPQGYEQFF; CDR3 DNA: TGCGCCAGCAGCTCGTACCCACAGGGTTATGAGCAGTTCTTC
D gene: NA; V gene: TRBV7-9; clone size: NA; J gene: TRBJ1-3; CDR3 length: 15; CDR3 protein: CASSSLTASGNTIYF; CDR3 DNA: TGTGCCAGCAGCTCATTGACAGCCTCTGGAAACACCATATATTTT
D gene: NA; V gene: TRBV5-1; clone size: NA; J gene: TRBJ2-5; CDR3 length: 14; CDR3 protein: CASRPWEGVETQYF; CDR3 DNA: TGCGCCAGCAGGCCTTGGGAAGGGGTGGAGACCCAGTACTTC
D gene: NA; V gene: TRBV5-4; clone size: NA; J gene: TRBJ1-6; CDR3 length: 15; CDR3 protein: CASSLGRGGNSPLHF; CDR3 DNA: TGTGCCAGCAGCTTGGGGAGGGGCGGGAATTCACCCCTCCACTTT
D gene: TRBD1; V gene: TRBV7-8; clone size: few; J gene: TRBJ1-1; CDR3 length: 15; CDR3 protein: CASSFRQGGRTEAFF; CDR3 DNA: TGTGCCAGCAGCTTCCGACAGGGCGGTAGGACTGAAGCTTTCTTT
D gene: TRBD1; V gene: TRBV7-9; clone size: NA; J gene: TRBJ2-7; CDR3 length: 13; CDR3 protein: CASSLTDRNEQYF; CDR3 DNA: TGTGCCAGCAGCTTAACGGACAGGAACGAGCAGTACTTC
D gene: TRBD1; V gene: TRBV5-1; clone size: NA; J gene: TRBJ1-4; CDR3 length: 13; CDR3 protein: CASKPGQGDKLFF; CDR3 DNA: TGCGCCAGCAAACCGGGACAGGGGGACAAACTGTTTTTT
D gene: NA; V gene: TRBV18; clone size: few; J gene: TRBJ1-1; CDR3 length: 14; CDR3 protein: CASHEVKVGTEAFF; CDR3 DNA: TGTGCCAGCCACGAGGTCAAAGTAGGCACTGAAGCTTTCTTT
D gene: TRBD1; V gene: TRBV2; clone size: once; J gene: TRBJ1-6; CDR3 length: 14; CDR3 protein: CASSEGGTDLILHF; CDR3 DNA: TGTGCCAGCAGTGAAGGGGGGACAGACTTAATCCTCCACTTT
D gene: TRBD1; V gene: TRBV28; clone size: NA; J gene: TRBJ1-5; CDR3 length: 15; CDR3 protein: CASSQGQGDNQPQHF; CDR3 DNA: TGTGCCAGCAGTCAGGGACAGGGGGATAATCAGCCCCAGCATTTT
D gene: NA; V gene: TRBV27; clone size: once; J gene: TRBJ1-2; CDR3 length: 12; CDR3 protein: CASSLRGNGYTF; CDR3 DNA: TGTGCCAGCAGTTTGAGAGGGAATGGCTACACCTTC
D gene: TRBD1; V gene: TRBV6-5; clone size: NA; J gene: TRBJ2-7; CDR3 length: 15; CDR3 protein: CASRQDRVPSYEQYF; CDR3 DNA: TGTGCCAGCAGGCAAGACAGGGTTCCGTCCTACGAGCAGTACTTC
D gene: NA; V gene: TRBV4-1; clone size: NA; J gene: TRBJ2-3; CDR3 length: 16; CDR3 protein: CASSQESGTSTDTQYF; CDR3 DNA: TGCGCCAGCAGCCAAGAGTCAGGGACTAGCACAGATACGCAGTATTTT
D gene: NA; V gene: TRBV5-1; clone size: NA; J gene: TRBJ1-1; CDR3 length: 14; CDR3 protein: CASSLTGGVTEAFF; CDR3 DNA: TGCGCCAGCAGCTTGACGGGAGGAGTCACTGAAGCTTTCTTT
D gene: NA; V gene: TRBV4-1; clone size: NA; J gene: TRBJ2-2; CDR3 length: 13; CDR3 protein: CASSQRDTGELFF; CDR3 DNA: TGCGCCAGCAGCCAGAGGGACACCGGGGAGCTGTTTTTT
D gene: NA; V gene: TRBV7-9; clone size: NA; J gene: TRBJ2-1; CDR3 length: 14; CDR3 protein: CASSVGGTTSEQFF; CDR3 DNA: TGTGCCAGCAGTGTAGGCGGAACTACAAGTGAGCAGTTCTTC
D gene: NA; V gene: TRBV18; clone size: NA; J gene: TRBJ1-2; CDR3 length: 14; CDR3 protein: CATFDSPLNYGYTF; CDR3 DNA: TGTGCCACATTCGACAGCCCACTTAACTATGGCTACACCTTC
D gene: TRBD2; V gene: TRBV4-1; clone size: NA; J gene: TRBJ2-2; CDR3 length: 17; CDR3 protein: CASSQGLARRSTGELFF; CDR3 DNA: TGCGCCAGCAGCCAAGGACTAGCTCGACGTTCTACCGGGGAGCTGTTTTTT
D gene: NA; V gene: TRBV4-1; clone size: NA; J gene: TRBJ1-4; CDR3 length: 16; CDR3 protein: CASSQDMVGGFEKLFF; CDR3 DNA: TGCGCCAGCAGCCAAGATATGGTGGGGGGTTTCGAAAAACTGTTTTTT
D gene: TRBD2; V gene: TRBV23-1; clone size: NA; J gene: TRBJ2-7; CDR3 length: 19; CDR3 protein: CASSQSGTSAWQRMGRQYF; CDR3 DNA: TGCGCCAGCAGTCAATCTGGGACTAGCGCGTGGCAACGTATGGGGCGGCAGTACTTC
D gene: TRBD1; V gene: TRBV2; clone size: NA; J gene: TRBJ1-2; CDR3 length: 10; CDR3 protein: CASSDRAYTF; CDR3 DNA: TGTGCCAGCTCGGACAGGGCATACACCTTC
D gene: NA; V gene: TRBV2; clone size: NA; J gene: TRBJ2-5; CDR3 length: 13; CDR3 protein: CASRKDTKETQYF; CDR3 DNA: TGTGCCAGCAGGAAGGACACCAAAGAGACCCAGTACTTC
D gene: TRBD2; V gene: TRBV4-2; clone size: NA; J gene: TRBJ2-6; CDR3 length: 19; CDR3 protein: CASSTPGRDYSSGANVLTF; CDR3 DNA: TGTGCCAGCAGCACCCCCGGGCGGGACTACAGCTCTGGGGCCAACGTCCTGACTTTC
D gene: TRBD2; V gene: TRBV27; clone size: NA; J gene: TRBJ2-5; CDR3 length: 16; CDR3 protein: CASSEWTSGASETQYF; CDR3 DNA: TGTGCCAGCAGTGAATGGACTAGCGGGGCCTCAGAGACCCAGTACTTC
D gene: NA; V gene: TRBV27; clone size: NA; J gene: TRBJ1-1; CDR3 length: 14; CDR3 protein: CASSLSEGGTEAFF; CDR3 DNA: TGTGCCAGCAGTTTATCGGAAGGGGGCACTGAAGCTTTCTTT
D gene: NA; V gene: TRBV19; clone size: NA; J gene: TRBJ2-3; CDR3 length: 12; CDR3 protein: CASSPQGDTQYF; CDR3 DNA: TGTGCCAGTAGTCCCCAGGGGGATACGCAGTATTTT
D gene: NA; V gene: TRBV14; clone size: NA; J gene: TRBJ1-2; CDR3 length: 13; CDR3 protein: CASSPPTNYGYTF; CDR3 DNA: TGTGCCAGCAGCCCCCCCACTAACTATGGCTACACCTTC
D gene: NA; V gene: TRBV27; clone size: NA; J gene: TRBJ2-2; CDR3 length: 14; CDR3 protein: CASSQQARVGELFF; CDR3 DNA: TGTGCCAGCAGTCAACAGGCTCGGGTCGGGGAGCTGTTTTTT
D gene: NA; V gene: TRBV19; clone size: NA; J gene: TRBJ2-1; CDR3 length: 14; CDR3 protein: CASRGEGSYNEQFF; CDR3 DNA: TGTGCCAGTAGGGGAGAAGGCTCCTACAATGAGCAGTTCTTC
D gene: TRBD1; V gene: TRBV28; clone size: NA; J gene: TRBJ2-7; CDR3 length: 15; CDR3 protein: CASSSQDRDVGEQYF; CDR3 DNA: TGTGCCAGCAGTTCCCAGGACAGGGACGTAGGGGAGCAGTACTTC
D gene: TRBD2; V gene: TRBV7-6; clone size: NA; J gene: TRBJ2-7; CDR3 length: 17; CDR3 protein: CASSRGLAGEPPGEQYF; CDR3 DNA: TGTGCCAGCAGCCGCGGACTAGCGGGGGAGCCGCCCGGCGAGCAGTACTTC
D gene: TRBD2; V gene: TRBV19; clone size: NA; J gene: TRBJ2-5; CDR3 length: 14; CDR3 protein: CASSIGGGQETQYF; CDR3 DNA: TGTGCCAGTAGTATAGGGGGGGGCCAAGAGACCCAGTACTTC
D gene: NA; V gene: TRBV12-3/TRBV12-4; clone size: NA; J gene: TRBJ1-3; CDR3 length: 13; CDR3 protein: CASRGASGNTIYF; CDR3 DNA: TGTGCCAGCAGGGGAGCGTCCGGAAACACCATATATTTT
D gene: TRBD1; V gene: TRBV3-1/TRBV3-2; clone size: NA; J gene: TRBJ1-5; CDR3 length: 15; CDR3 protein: CASSLGQGRNQPQHF; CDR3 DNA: TGTGCCAGCAGCCTGGGACAGGGGAGGAATCAGCCCCAGCATTTT
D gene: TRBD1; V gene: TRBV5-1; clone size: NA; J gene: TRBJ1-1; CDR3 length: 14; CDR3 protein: CASRGTVMNTEAFF; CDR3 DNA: TGCGCCAGCCGGGGGACAGTTATGAACACTGAAGCTTTCTTT
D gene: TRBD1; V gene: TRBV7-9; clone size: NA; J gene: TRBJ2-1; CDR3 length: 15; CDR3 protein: CASSLADNRGNEQFF; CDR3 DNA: TGTGCCAGCAGCTTAGCGGATAACAGGGGGAATGAGCAGTTCTTC
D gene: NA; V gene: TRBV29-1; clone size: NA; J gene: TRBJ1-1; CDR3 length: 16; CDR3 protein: CSVAVVGQRSNTEAFF; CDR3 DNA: TGCAGCGTTGCTGTCGTGGGGCAGAGATCGAACACTGAAGCTTTCTTT